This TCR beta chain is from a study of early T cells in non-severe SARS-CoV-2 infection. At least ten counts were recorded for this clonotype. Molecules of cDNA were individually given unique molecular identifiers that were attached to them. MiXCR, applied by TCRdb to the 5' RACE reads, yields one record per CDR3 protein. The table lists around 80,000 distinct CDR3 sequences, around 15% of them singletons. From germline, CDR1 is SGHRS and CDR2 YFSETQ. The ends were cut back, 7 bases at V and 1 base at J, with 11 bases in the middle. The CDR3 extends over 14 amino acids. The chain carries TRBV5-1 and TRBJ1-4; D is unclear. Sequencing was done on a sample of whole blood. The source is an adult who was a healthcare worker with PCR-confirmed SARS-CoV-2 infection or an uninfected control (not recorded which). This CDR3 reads CASRRGGTNEKLFF. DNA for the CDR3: TGCGCCAGCCGCCGTGGCGGAACTAATGAAAAACTGTTTTTT.